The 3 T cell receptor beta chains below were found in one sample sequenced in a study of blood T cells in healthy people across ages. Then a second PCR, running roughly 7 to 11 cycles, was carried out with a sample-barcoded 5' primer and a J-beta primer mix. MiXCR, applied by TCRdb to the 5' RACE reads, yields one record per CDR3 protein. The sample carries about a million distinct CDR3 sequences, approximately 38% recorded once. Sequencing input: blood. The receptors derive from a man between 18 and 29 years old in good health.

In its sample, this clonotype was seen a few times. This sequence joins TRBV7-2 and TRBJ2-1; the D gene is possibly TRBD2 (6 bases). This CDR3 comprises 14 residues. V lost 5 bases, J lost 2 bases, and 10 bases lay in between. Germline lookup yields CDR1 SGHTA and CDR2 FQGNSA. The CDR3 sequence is CASSISGPYNEQFF. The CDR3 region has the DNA TGTGCCAGCAGCATTAGCGGACCCTACAATGAGCAGTTCTTC.

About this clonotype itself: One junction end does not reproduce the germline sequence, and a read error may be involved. The CDR3 DNA reads as TGTGCCAGCAGCGAGGCAGGGGCTAACTATGGCTACGCCTTC. Translating it yields CASSEAGANYGYAF. This chain uses TRBV6-1 with TRBJ1-2, with a possible D match to TRBD1 (6 bases). The germline V gene has CDR1 MNHNS and CDR2 SASEGT. There are 14 residues in the CDR3.

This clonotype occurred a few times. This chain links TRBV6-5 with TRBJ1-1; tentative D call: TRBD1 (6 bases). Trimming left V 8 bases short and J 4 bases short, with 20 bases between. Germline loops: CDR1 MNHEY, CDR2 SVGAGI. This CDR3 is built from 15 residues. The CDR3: CASLHREGVVTEAFF. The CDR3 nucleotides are TGTGCCAGCCTCCACAGGGAAGGAGTTGTCACTGAAGCTTTCTTT.